Given below is one T cell receptor beta chain in context. The data were taken from a study of blood T cell repertoires in COVID-19. Sequencing used immunoSEQ multiplex PCR; TCRdb keeps in-frame clones, though not all of them. Among 200,000 to 300,000 clones, less than 90% were seen once, and the ten largest hold 4.2%. CDR1 is LGHNT, CDR2 FRNRAP, per germline. CDR3 length: 16 residues. Losses at the gene ends were 4 bases for V and 9 bases for J; bases not matched to a gene: 15. The chain employs TRBV12-5 and TRBJ1-5; 7 positions agree with TRBD1. The sample comprised peripheral blood. The sequence derives from a man aged 55-75 years with acute or convalescent COVID-19. CDR3 amino acids: CASGWTGTEVPRPQHF. In DNA, the CDR3 is TGTGCTAGTGGTTGGACTGGGACAGAAGTCCCACGGCCCCAGCATTTT.